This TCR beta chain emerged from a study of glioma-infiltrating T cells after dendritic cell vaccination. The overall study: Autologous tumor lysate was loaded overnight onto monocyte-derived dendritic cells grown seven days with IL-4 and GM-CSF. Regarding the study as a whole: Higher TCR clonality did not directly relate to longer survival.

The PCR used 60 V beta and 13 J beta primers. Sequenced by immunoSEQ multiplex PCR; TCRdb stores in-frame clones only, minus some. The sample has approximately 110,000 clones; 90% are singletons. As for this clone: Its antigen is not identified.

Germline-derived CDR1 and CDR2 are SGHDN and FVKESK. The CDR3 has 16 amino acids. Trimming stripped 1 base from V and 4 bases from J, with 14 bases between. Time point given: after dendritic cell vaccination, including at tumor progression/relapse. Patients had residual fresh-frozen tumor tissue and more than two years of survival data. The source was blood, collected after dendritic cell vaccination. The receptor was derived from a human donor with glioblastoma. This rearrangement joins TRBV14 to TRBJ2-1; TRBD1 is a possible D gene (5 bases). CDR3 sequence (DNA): TGTGCCAGCAGCCAAGCCGGCAGGGCCCTATACAATGAGCAGTTCTTC. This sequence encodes CASSQAGRALYNEQFF.